The sequence of this T cell receptor beta chain was determined in a study of CD8 T cells in ankylosing spondylitis. The study, taken as a whole, reports: One TCR beta motif, made up of about 8 highly homologous variants, appeared characteristic of ankylosing spondylitis blood. A number of the motif variants had already been described in reactive arthritis synovial fluid and blood.

Quantitative 5'-RACE with molecular barcodes was used to make the TCR beta libraries. TCRdb called the 5' RACE reads again in MiXCR, with one record for every CDR3 protein. The sample has 750,000 to 850,000 distinct CDR3 sequences, approximately 12% seen once. A note on this clonotype: The antigen is not known.

The clonotype was recovered from a male donor with ankylosing spondylitis. The sample was blood, either unsorted or a sorted T cell fraction (not recorded which).

The CDR3 here is CASSSGTTEETQYF. For the CDR3, the DNA is TGTGCCAGCAGCTCGGGGACTACCGAAGAGACCCAGTACTTC. The chain links TRBV7-9 to TRBJ2-5; the match to TRBD2 covers 7 bases. The germline CDR1 and CDR2 sequences are SEHNR and FQNEAQ (reference sequence). This CDR3 comprises 14 residues. With V trimmed by 4 bases and J by 3 bases, 5 bases remained unmatched.